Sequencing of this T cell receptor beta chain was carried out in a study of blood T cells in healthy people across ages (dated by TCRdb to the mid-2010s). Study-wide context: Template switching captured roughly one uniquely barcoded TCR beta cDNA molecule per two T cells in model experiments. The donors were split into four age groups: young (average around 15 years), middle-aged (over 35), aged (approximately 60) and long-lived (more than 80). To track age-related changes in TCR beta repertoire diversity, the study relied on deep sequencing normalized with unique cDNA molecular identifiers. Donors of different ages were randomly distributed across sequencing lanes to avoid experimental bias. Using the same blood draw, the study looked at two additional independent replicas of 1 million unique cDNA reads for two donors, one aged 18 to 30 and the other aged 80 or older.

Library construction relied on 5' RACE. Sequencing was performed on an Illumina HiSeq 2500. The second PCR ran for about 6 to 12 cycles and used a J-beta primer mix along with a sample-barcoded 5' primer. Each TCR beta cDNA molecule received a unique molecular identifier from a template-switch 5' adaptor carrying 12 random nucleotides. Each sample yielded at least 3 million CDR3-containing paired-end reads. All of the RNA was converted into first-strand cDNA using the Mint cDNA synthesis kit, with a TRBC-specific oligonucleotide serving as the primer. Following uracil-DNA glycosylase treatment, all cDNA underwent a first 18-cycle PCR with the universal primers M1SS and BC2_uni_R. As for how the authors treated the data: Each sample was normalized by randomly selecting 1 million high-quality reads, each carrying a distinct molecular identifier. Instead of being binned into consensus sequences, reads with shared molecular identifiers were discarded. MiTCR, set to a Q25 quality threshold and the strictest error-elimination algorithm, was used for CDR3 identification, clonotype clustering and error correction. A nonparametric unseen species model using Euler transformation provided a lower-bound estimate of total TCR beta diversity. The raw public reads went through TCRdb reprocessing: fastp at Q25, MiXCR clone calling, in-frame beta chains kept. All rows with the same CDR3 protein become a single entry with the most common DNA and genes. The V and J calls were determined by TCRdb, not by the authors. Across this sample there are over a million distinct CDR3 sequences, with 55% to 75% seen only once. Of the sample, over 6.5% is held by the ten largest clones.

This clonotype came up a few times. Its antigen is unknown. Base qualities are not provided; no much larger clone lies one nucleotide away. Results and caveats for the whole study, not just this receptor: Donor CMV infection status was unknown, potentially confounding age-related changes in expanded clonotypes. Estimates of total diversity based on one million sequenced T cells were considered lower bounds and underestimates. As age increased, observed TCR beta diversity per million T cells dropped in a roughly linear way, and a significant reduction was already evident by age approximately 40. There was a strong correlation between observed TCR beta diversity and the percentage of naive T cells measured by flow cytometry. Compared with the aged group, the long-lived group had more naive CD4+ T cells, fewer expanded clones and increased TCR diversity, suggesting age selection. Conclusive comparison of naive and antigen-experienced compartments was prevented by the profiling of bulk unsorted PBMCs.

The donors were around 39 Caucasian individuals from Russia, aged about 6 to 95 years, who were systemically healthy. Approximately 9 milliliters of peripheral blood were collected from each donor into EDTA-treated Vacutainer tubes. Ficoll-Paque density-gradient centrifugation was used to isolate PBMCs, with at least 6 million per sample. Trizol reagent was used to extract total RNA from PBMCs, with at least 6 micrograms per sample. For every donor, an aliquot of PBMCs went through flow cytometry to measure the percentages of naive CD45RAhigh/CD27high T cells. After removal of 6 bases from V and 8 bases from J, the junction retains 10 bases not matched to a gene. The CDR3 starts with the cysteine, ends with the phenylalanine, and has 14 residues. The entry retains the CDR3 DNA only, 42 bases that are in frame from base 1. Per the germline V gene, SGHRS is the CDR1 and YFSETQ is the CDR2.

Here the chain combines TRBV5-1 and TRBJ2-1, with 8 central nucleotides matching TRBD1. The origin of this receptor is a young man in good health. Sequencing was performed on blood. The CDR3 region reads CASTPLTGVHEQFF. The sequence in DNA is TGCGCCAGCACGCCCTTGACAGGGGTACATGAGCAGTTCTTC.